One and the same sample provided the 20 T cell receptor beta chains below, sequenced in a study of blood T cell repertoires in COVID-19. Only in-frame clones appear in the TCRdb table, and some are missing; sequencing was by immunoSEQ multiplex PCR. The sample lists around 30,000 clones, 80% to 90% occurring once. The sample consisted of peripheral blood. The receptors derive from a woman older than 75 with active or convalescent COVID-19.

CDR3 in amino acids: CASSTRLAGEVTDTQYF. CDR3 DNA: TGTGCCAGCAGCACCCGACTAGCGGGGGAAGTCACAGATACGCAGTATTTT. The chain uses TRBV11-3 and TRBJ2-3, with TRBD2 matching 12 bases. The CDR3 is 17 amino acids. The germline V gene has CDR1 SGHNT and CDR2 YENEEA. J lost 2 bases, V lost 5 bases, and 8 bases had no gene match.

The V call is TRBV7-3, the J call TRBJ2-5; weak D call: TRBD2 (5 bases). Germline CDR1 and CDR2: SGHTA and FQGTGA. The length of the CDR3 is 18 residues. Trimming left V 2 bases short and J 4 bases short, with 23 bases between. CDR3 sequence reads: CASSLGERADPGRETQYF. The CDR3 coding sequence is TGTGCCAGCAGCTTAGGGGAACGAGCGGATCCTGGTCGAGAGACCCAGTACTTC.

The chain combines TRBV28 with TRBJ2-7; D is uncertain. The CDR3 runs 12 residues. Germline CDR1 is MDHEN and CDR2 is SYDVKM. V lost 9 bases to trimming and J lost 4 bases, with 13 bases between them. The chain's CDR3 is CASLRRGYEQYF. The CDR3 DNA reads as TGTGCCAGTCTACGACGAGGATACGAGCAGTACTTC.

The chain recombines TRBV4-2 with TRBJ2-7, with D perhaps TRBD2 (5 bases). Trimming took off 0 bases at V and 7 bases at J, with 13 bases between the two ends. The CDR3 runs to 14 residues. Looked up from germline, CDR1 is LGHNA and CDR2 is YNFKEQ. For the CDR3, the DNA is TGTGCCAGCAGCCAAGATCTGGACCAGCGGGAGCAGTACTTC. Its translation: CASSQDLDQREQYF.

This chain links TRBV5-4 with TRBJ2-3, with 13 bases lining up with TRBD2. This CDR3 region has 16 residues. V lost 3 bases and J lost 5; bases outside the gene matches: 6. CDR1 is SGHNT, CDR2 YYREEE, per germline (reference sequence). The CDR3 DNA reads TGTGCCAGCAGCTCCGGGACTAGCGGGATGCAAGATACGCAGTATTTT. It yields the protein CASSSGTSGMQDTQYF.

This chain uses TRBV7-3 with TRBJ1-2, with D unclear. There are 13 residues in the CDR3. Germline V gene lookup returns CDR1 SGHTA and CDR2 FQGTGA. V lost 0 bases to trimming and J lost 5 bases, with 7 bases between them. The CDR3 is CASSLTTPYGYTF. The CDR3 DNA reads TGTGCCAGCAGCTTAACGACACCATATGGCTACACCTTC.

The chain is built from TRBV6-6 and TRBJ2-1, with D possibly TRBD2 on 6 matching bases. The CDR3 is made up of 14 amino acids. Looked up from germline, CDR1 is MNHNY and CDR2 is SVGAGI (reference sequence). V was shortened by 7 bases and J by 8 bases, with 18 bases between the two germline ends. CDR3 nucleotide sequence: TGTGCCAGCAAACGGGACTCGGGCACCGATGAGCAGTTCTTC. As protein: CASKRDSGTDEQFF.

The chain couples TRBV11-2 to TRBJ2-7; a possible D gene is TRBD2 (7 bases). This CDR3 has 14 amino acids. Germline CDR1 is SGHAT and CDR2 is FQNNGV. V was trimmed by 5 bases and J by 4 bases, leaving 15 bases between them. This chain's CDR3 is CASSRVRGAYEQYF. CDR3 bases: TGTGCCAGCAGCCGGGTCCGGGGGGCATACGAGCAGTACTTC.

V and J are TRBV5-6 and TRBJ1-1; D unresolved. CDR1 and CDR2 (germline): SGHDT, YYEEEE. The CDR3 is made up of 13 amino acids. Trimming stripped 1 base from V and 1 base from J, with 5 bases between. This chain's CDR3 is CASSLPQNTEAFF. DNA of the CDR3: TGTGCCAGCAGCTTGCCCCAGAACACTGAAGCTTTCTTT.

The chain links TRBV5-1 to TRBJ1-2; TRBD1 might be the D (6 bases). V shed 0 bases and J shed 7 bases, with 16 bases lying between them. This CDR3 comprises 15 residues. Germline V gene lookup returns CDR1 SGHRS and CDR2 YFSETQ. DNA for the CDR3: TGCGCCAGCAGCTTGGGTCAAGGGGGAAGTAGTGGCTACACCTTC. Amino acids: CASSLGQGGSSGYTF.

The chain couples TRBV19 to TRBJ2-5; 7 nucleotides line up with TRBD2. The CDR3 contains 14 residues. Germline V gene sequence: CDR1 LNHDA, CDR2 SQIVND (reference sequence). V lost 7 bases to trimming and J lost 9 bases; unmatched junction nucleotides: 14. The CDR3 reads CASNPTSPLGPQYF. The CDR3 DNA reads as TGTGCCAGTAACCCGACTAGCCCACTAGGGCCCCAGTACTTC.

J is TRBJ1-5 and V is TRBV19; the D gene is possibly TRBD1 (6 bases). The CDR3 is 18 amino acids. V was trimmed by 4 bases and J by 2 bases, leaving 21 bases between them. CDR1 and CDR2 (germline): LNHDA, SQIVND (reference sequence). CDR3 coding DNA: TGTGCCAGTAGTAAGCGGCAGGGGTTAGACGAGGGCAATCAGCCCCAGCATTTT. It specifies CASSKRQGLDEGNQPQHF.

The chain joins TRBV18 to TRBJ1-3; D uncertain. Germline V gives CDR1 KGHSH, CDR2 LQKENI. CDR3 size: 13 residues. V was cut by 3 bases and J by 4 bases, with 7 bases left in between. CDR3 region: CASSPGIGNTIYF. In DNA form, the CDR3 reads TGTGCCAGCTCACCGGGCATCGGAAACACCATATATTTT.

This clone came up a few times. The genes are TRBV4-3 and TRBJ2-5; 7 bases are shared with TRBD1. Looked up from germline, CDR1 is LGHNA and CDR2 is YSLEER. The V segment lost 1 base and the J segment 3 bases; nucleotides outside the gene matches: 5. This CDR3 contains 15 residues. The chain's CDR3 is CASSQVGTAKETQYF. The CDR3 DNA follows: TGCGCCAGCAGCCAAGTAGGGACAGCTAAAGAGACCCAGTACTTC.

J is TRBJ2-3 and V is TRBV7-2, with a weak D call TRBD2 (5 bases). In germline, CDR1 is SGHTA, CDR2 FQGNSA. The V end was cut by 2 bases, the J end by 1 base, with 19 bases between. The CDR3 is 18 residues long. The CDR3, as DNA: TGTGCCAGCAGCTTAACGTCAGGTGGGAGCTGGGGCACAGATACGCAGTATTTT. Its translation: CASSLTSGGSWGTDTQYF.

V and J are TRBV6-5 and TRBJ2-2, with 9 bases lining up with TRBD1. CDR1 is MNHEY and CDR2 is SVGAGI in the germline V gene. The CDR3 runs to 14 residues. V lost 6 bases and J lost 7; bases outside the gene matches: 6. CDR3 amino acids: CASSRDREGGELFF. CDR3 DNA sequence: TGTGCCAGCAGCCGGGACAGGGAAGGCGGGGAGCTGTTTTTT.

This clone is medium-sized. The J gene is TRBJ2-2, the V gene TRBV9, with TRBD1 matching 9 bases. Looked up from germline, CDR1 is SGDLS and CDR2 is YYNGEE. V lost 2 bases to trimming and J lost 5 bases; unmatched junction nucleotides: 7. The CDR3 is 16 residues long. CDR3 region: CASSVRPGTGTGELFF. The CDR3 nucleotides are TGTGCCAGCAGCGTCCGTCCCGGGACAGGGACCGGGGAGCTGTTTTTT.

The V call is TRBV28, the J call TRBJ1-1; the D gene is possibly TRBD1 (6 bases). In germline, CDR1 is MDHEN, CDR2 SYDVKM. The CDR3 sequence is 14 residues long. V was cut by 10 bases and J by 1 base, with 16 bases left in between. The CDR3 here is CAIQGSPPNTEAFF. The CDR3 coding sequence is TGTGCCATTCAGGGGTCCCCCCCGAACACTGAAGCTTTCTTT.

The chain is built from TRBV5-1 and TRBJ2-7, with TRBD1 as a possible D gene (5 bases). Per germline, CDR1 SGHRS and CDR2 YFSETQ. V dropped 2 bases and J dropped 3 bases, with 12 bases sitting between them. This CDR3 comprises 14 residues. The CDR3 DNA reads TGCGCCAGCAGCTTTGCAGGGTTTAGCTACGAGCAGTACTTC. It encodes CASSFAGFSYEQYF. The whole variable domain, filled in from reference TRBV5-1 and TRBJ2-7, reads KAGVTQTPRYLIKTRGQQVTLSCSPISGHRSVSWYQQTPGQGLQFLFEYFSETQRNKGNFPGRFSGRQFSNSRSEMNVSTLELGDSALYLCASSFAGFSYEQYFGPGTRLTVT.

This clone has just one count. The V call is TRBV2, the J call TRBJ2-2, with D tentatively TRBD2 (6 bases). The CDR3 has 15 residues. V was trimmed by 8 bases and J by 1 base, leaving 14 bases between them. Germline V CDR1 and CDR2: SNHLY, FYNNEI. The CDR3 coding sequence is TGTGCCAGCGAGGGGCAGCGGGTGAACACCGGGGAGCTGTTTTTT. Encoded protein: CASEGQRVNTGELFF. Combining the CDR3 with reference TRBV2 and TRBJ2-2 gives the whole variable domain EPEVTQTPSHQVTQMGQEVILRCVPISNHLYFYWYRQILGQKVEFLVSFYNNEISEKSEIFDDQFSVERPDGSNFTLKIRSTKLEDSAMYFCASEGQRVNTGELFFGEGSRLTVL.